The clone carrying this T cell receptor (beta chain) has ten or more counts. Its antigen is undetermined. Library preparation tagged each individual cDNA molecule with a unique molecular identifier. TCRdb called the RACE reads again in MiXCR, with one record for every CDR3 protein. The sample lists tens of thousands of distinct CDR3 sequences; about 10% were seen once. Time point of the sample: patch test 1, 2 weeks after DPC sensitization. Treatment of the sample: therapeutic diphenylcyclopropenone sensitization with weekly scalp DPC. The entry originates in a study of human T cells and chemical hapten exposure. Study outcomes and limitations: There was a positive correlation between PT1 expanded TCR counts and patch test score. Each of the donors had alopecia, so their immune responses may not resemble those of healthy people. Compared to controls, expanded TCRs made significantly more large clusters of similar CDR3s.

Sequenced here: whole blood, sampled in connection with sensitization to the hapten diphenylcyclopropenone (DPC). This clonotype was sampled from a woman in her fifties or sixties with alopecia areata. Some clones in this sample may be carry-over from other donors' samples.

Here the CDR3 reads CASSPRGTGGIFLGYTF. The CDR3 DNA sequence: TGTGCCAGCAGTCCCCGCGGGACAGGGGGTATATTTCTTGGCTACACCTTC. The chain links TRBV6-6 to TRBJ1-2; TRBD1 matches at 11 bases. The length of the CDR3 is 17 residues. After removal of 5 bases from V and 7 bases from J, the junction contained 15 bases not matched to a gene. The V gene's germline CDR1 is MNHNY and CDR2 SVGAGI (reference sequence).